Listed here are 19 T cell receptor beta chains from one sample, sequenced in a study of T cells in Graves' hyperthyroidism and ophthalmopathy (dated by TCRdb to 2018 to 2020). Library prep was done by multiplex PCR. For sequencing, an Illumina HiSeq 2000 was employed. TCR beta CDR3 regions were amplified from RNA transcripts. For the first round of RT-PCR on the TCR CDR3, the HTBI primer set was used together with the Qiagen OneStep RT-PCR kit. TCRdb redid the processing of the public reads, applying fastp at Q25 and MiXCR, and retained in-frame beta chains. Rows are combined by CDR3 protein, so each entry shows the most common genes and DNA. This sample lists roughly 660,000 distinct CDR3 sequences; 17% were detected once. The ten most abundant clones make up about 14% of the sample. The specimen was blood. The receptor source for this set is a man aged 50 or older with Graves' hyperthyroidism.

In its sample, this clonotype was seen many times. V usage is TRBV28 and J usage is TRBJ1-5, with 10 positions matching TRBD1. V was pared by 5 bases and J by 5 bases, with 6 bases of the junction left unmatched. CDR3 length: 15 amino acids. Germline-derived CDR1 and CDR2 are MDHEN and SYDVKM. In DNA, the CDR3 is TGTGCCAGCAGTATGGACAGGGGGTTTGATCAGCCCCAGCATTTT. It yields the protein CASSMDRGFDQPQHF.

The chain's CDR3 is CASSSLRGFVHEQYF. In nucleotides, the CDR3 is TGTGCCAGCAGCTCACTGCGGGGGTTCGTCCACGAGCAGTACTTC. The chain employs TRBV14 and TRBJ2-7; TRBD2 matches at 7 bases. J gave up 5 bases and V 5 bases, and 12 bases lay outside the gene matches. CDR3 length: 15 amino acids. The germline V gene encodes CDR1 SGHDN and CDR2 FVKESK.

This clonotype was picked up many times. The rearrangement joins TRBV29-1 to TRBJ2-1, with D maybe TRBD1 (5 bases). Germline lookup yields CDR1 SQVTM and CDR2 ANQGSEA. Trimming cost V 6 bases and J 2 bases, with 14 bases left between them. The CDR3 has 14 amino acids. The CDR3 nucleotides are TGCAGCGTCGCCACAGGACACCCCTACAATGAGCAGTTCTTC. As protein: CSVATGHPYNEQFF.

This clonotype was seen more than once but under ten times. The chain has TRBV7-2 and TRBJ2-2; TRBD1 matches at 7 bases. The germline gives CDR1 SGHTA, CDR2 FQGNSA. The V gene end was trimmed by 4 bases and the J gene end by 8 bases; junction bases not matched to a gene: 4. The CDR3 has 13 residues. CDR3: CASSSMTGGELFF. CDR3 sequence (DNA): TGTGCCAGCAGCTCTATGACAGGGGGGGAGCTGTTTTTT.

The V call is TRBV30, the J call TRBJ1-5; TRBD1 aligns across 7 bases. Germline V gene lookup returns CDR1 GTSNPN and CDR2 SVGIG (reference sequence). The V gene end was trimmed by 1 base and the J gene end by 2 bases; junction bases not matched to a gene: 2. The CDR3 contains 14 residues. DNA of the CDR3: TGTGCCTGGAGTGAGGGACAGCGCAATCAGCCCCAGCATTTT. This gives the protein CAWSEGQRNQPQHF.

This clonotype was counted only a few times. The V and J genes are TRBV5-1 and TRBJ2-5; the D is unclear. CDR1 is SGHRS, CDR2 YFSETQ, per germline. V was pared by 4 bases and J by 2 bases, with 9 bases between. The CDR3 is made up of 13 amino acids. This chain's CDR3 is CASSLNLQETQYF. The CDR3 nucleotides are TGCGCCAGCAGCCTTAATTTACAAGAGACCCAGTACTTC.

Here the CDR3 reads CASSGRGQGDNEQFF. In DNA, the CDR3 is TGTGCCAGCAGCGGGCGAGGGCAGGGAGACAATGAGCAGTTCTTC. The V and J genes are TRBV11-2 and TRBJ2-1, with D tentatively TRBD1 or TRBD2 (5 bases each). Trimming took off 5 bases at V and 5 bases at J, with 16 bases between the two ends. The CDR3 totals 15 residues. Germline loops: CDR1 SGHAT, CDR2 FQNNGV.

This clonotype occurred many times. The rearrangement uses TRBV6-1 and TRBJ2-5; D uncertain. V shed 6 bases and J shed 3 bases, with 14 bases lying between them. There are 14 residues in the CDR3. The germline V gene encodes CDR1 MNHNS and CDR2 SASEGT. The CDR3 DNA sequence: TGTGCCAGCAGGCGAGCTAGGGTTGAAGAGACCCAGTACTTC. Translating gives CASRRARVEETQYF.

This clonotype was picked up one time. In DNA form, the CDR3 reads TGTGCCAGCAGCCAAGATTTGGGGCGAACTGAAGCTTTCTTT. Translating gives CASSQDLGRTEAFF. V usage is TRBV3-1 and J usage is TRBJ1-1, with D perhaps matching TRBD1 (5 bases). The germline V and J ends were trimmed by 0 bases and 5 bases, with 10 bases remaining between them. This CDR3 region has 14 residues. Looked up from germline, CDR1 is LGHDT and CDR2 is YNNKEL (reference sequence).

This clonotype came up a few times. The rearrangement joins TRBV7-9 to TRBJ2-7, with TRBD1 matching over 11 bases. The V gene end was trimmed by 7 bases and the J gene end by 5 bases; junction bases not matched to a gene: 13. This CDR3 region has 16 residues. CDR1 is SEHNR and CDR2 is FQNEAQ in the germline V gene (reference sequence). The CDR3 DNA reads as TGTGCCAGCAACCCGTTTGGGACAGGGGGTAATGACGAGCAGTACTTC. Translation gives CASNPFGTGGNDEQYF.

This chain links TRBV6-1 with TRBJ2-5; TRBD2 is a possible D gene (6 bases). V lost 6 bases and J lost 2, with 13 bases in between. The CDR3 contains 14 residues. Germline assignment: CDR1 MNHNS and CDR2 SASEGT. DNA of the CDR3: TGTGCCAGCAGAAACGGGGGAAATCAAGAGACCCAGTACTTC. Translating gives CASRNGGNQETQYF.

J is TRBJ2-7 and V is TRBV19; 7 nucleotides match TRBD1. From germline, CDR1 is LNHDA and CDR2 SQIVND (reference sequence). The CDR3 is 14 residues long. V lost 6 bases and J lost 0; bases outside the gene matches: 5. CDR3 loop: CASRGQEYSYEQYF. The CDR3 DNA sequence: TGTGCCAGTAGAGGACAGGAATACTCCTACGAGCAGTACTTC.

This clonotype was observed many times. The genes are TRBV3-1 and TRBJ2-1; 10 positions agree with TRBD2. V dropped 3 bases and J dropped 4; count of bases not matched to a gene: 18. The germline V gene has CDR1 LGHDT and CDR2 YNNKEL (reference sequence). This CDR3 contains 20 residues. This chain's CDR3 is CASSQRGASGSRRKYNEQFF. The CDR3 DNA reads TGTGCCAGCAGCCAGAGGGGAGCTAGCGGGAGCAGGAGGAAGTACAATGAGCAGTTCTTC.

This clonotype was seen a handful of times. The chain has TRBV28 and TRBJ1-5; the D gene is possibly TRBD1 (5 bases). Germline-derived CDR1 and CDR2 are MDHEN and SYDVKM. The CDR3 is made up of 13 amino acids. Trimming cost V 3 bases and J 6 bases, with 9 bases left between them. CDR3 loop: CASSFAGTQPQHF. The CDR3 bases are TGTGCCAGCAGTTTTGCAGGGACTCAGCCCCAGCATTTT. Combining the CDR3 with reference TRBV28 and TRBJ1-5 gives the whole variable domain DVKVTQSSRYLVKRTGEKVFLECVQDMDHENMFWYRQDPGLGLRLIYFSYDVKMKEKGDIPEGYSVSREKKERFSLILESASTNQTSMYLCASSFAGTQPQHFGDGTRLSIL.

The chain recombines TRBV5-1 with TRBJ2-3; 10 nucleotides match TRBD1. CDR3 length: 16 amino acids. The junction had 7 bases not matched to a gene; V was cut back by 4 bases and J by 2 bases. Germline V gene data show CDR1 as SGHRS and CDR2 as YFSETQ. Written as DNA, the CDR3 is TGCGCCAGCAGCAACGCCGGGACAGGGGTCACAGATACGCAGTATTTT. Translating gives CASSNAGTGVTDTQYF.

At least ten counts were recorded for this clonotype. J is TRBJ1-1 and V is TRBV5-1; maybe TRBD1 (5 bases). This CDR3 region has 13 residues. Germline-derived CDR1 and CDR2 are SGHRS and YFSETQ. The V end lost 5 bases, the J end lost 2 bases, and 10 bases lay between the germline ends. This CDR3 is CASRMTVNTEAFF. The CDR3 DNA is TGCGCCAGCAGGATGACAGTCAACACTGAAGCTTTCTTT. Filled out from reference TRBV5-1 and TRBJ1-1, the complete variable domain reads KAGVTQTPRYLIKTRGQQVTLSCSPISGHRSVSWYQQTPGQGLQFLFEYFSETQRNKGNFPGRFSGRQFSNSRSEMNVSTLELGDSALYLCASRMTVNTEAFFGQGTRLTVV.

This clonotype was detected ten times or more. The chain joins TRBV10-3 to TRBJ2-3; 9 nucleotides line up with TRBD2. The CDR3 runs to 16 residues. The V gene's germline CDR1 is ENHRY and CDR2 SYGVKD. The junction had 3 bases not matched to a gene; V was cut back by 2 bases and J by 0 bases. DNA of the CDR3: TGTGCCATCAGTGAGGGTACTAGCGGGAGCACAGATACGCAGTATTTT. Translated, it gives CAISEGTSGSTDTQYF.

This clonotype turned up a few times. The chain couples TRBV28 to TRBJ1-1; D is unclear. The CDR3 sequence is 12 residues long. From germline, CDR1 is MDHEN and CDR2 SYDVKM. V gave up 8 bases and J gave up 0 bases, with 7 bases separating them. Written as DNA, the CDR3 is TGTGCCAGCGATGGCATGAACACTGAAGCTTTCTTT. Translating gives CASDGMNTEAFF.

V usage is TRBV5-4 and J usage is TRBJ1-2; 9 bases line up with TRBD1. The CDR3 loop spans 18 amino acids. CDR1 and CDR2 from the germline V gene are SGHNT and YYREEE (reference sequence). V lost 5 bases to trimming and J lost 2 bases; unmatched junction nucleotides: 16. The CDR3 is CASSFITGTGITNYGYTF. The CDR3 DNA reads TGTGCCAGCAGTTTTATTACAGGGACAGGGATTACAAACTATGGCTACACCTTC.